This T cell receptor (beta chain) was captured in a study of CD8+ T cells in alopecia areata. Study outcomes and limitations: With patients, TCR sharing proved less clear than in mice, a difference possibly related to HLA. Higher clonality was seen in lesional scalp than in normal scalp, especially in alopecia totalis/universalis.

About this clone: Its cognate antigen is unknown.

Alopecia areata patients gave lesional scalp punch biopsies and peripheral blood samples. Isolation of CD4+ and CD8+ T cells from PBMCs was achieved by sorting. The CDR3 has 14 amino acids. Trimming cost V 7 bases and J 1 base, with 16 bases left between them. Germline CDR1 and CDR2: SQVTM and ANQGSEA. Investigators isolated RNA and reverse transcribed it into cDNA to act as the sequencing template. Method: immunoSEQ multiplex PCR; TCRdb's copy keeps in-frame clones and lacks some. The profile shows about 64,000 clones, around 40% of them singletons. The sample taken for sequencing was NKG2D-low CD8+ T cells sorted from blood. The clonotype originates from a human donor with alopecia areata. J is TRBJ1-2 and V is TRBV29-1, with D possibly matching TRBD1 (6 bases). Here the CDR3 DNA reads TGCAGCGCTAAGGCGGGACAAAGTAACTATGGCTACACCTTC. Its translation is CSAKAGQSNYGYTF.